These 28 T cell receptor beta chains originate from one sample sequenced in a study of T cell responses to AZD1222 COVID-19 vaccine. TCRdb's table, derived via immunoSEQ multiplex PCR, lists solely in-frame clones and lacks some. The sample has approximately 140,000 clones, just over 90% seen once. The input for sequencing was peripheral blood, taken on day 0 of MenACWY control vaccination. These receptors were collected from an adult in good health.

The chain employs TRBV10-3 and TRBJ2-2; tentatively, D is TRBD1 (6 bases). The V end lost 1 base, the J end lost 7 bases, and 10 bases lay between the germline ends. CDR3 size: 14 residues. Per the germline V gene, CDR1 is ENHRY and CDR2 is SYGVKD. DNA of the CDR3: TGTGCCATCAGTGAGTATGGACAGAACGGGGAGCTGTTTTTT. It is translated as CAISEYGQNGELFF.

V is TRBV11-2 and J is TRBJ2-7; 9 bases map to TRBD1. Per germline, CDR1 SGHAT and CDR2 FQNNGV. Losses at the gene ends were 4 bases for V and 7 bases for J; bases not matched to a gene: 14. The CDR3 covers 16 residues. The CDR3 nucleotides are TGTGCCAGCAGCTCCCTTAGGGACAGGGTTTTGGGGGAGCAGTACTTC. It specifies CASSSLRDRVLGEQYF. The full variable domain, its missing parts supplied by reference TRBV11-2 and TRBJ2-7, is EAGVAQSPRYKIIEKRQSVAFWCNPISGHATLYWYQQILGQGPKLLIQFQNNGVVDDSQLPKDRFSAERLKGVDSTLKIQPAKLEDSAVYLCASSSLRDRVLGEQYFGPGTRLTVT.

The V call is TRBV6-6, the J call TRBJ2-7; 10 bases fit TRBD2. The trim removed 5 bases at V and 0 bases at J, leaving 1 base unmatched. CDR3 length equals 14 residues. CDR1 MNHNY and CDR2 SVGAGI come from the germline V gene (reference sequence). Here the CDR3 DNA reads TGTGCCAGCAGTCCTAGCGGGAGCTCCTACGAGCAGTACTTC. It codes for CASSPSGSSYEQYF.

In this sample, this clone turned up once. The chain employs TRBV30 and TRBJ1-4; D ambiguous. This CDR3 is 16 amino acids long. V shed 1 base and J shed 0 bases, with 12 bases lying between them. From germline, CDR1 is GTSNPN and CDR2 SVGIG (reference sequence). CDR3 in DNA: TGTGCCTGGAGTGCCCTTGTCTGGGCAACTAATGAAAAACTGTTTTTT. This translates into CAWSALVWATNEKLFF. Combining the CDR3 with reference TRBV30 and TRBJ1-4 gives the whole variable domain SQTIHQWPATLVQPVGSPLSLECTVEGTSNPNLYWYRQAAGRGLQLLFYSVGIGQISSEVPQNLSASRPQDRQFILSSKKLLLSDSGFYLCAWSALVWATNEKLFFGSGTQLSVL.

This rearrangement joins TRBV2 to TRBJ2-3; 10 nucleotides match TRBD2. This CDR3 has 17 amino acids. V shed 4 bases, J shed 0 bases, and the junction held 7 bases outside the gene matches. Germline CDR1 is SNHLY and CDR2 is FYNNEI. The CDR3 protein is CASSVAGGRVSTDTQYF. In DNA form, the CDR3 reads TGTGCCAGCAGTGTAGCGGGGGGACGAGTTAGCACAGATACGCAGTATTTT.

The chain employs TRBV5-1 and TRBJ2-2, with TRBD1 identical over 7 bases. The ends lost 0 bases at V and 7 bases at J; junction bases unmatched: 9. The CDR3 consists of 16 residues. Looked up from germline, CDR1 is SGHRS and CDR2 is YFSETQ. CDR3 sequence: CASSLERNGDSGELFF. Written as DNA, the CDR3 is TGCGCCAGCAGCTTGGAAAGAAACGGGGACAGCGGGGAGCTGTTTTTT.

The gene calls are TRBV7-3 and TRBJ2-5; TRBD1 or TRBD2 may be the D gene (5 bases each). CDR1 and CDR2 from the germline V gene are SGHTA and FQGTGA. CDR3 length: 16 amino acids. V lost 2 bases and J lost 5, with 18 bases in between. Here the CDR3 DNA reads TGTGCCAGCAGCTTAGGCAGAGGGGCGGTGGGGGAGACCCAGTACTTC. Translated: CASSLGRGAVGETQYF.

This chain connects TRBV7-9 to TRBJ2-4, with 7 bases matching TRBD1. Germline-derived CDR1 and CDR2 are SEHNR and FQNEAQ (reference sequence). Trimming cost V 4 bases and J 8 bases; bases outside gene matches: 5. This CDR3 comprises 13 residues. The CDR3 DNA reads as TGTGCCAGCAGCTGGGGCCAGGGGGACATTCAGTACTTC. Amino acid sequence: CASSWGQGDIQYF.

This clone came up once. The V and J genes are TRBV19 and TRBJ1-1; D remains ambiguous. Per the germline V gene, CDR1 is LNHDA and CDR2 is SQIVND (reference sequence). There are 11 residues in the CDR3. V was pared by 7 bases and J by 10 bases, with 13 bases between. CDR3 bases: TGTGCCAGTACCACTCGCGGAGGAGCTTTCTTT. It specifies CASTTRGGAFF.

The rearrangement joins TRBV4-2 to TRBJ1-4; 11 nucleotides align to TRBD1. The CDR3 sequence is 15 residues long. After removal of 3 bases from V and 8 bases from J, the junction contained 5 bases not matched to a gene. The germline gives CDR1 LGHNA, CDR2 YNFKEQ. The CDR3 spells CASSQADRGPEKLFF. The CDR3 DNA sequence: TGTGCCAGCAGCCAGGCGGACAGGGGGCCAGAAAAACTGTTTTTT.

V usage is TRBV27 and J usage is TRBJ1-1; TRBD1 agrees at 7 bases. After removal of 6 bases from V and 3 bases from J, the junction contained 10 bases not matched to a gene. CDR3 length: 15 amino acids. Germline V gives CDR1 MNHEY, CDR2 SMNVEV (reference sequence). For the CDR3, the DNA is TGTGCCAGCAGGCTGACCACAGGGGCCGACACTGAAGCTTTCTTT. Encoded protein: CASRLTTGADTEAFF.

This clone is a singleton in its sample. The CDR3: CASSLAARQGADTQYF. The DNA for the CDR3 is TGTGCCAGCAGCTTAGCGGCGCGACAGGGGGCAGATACGCAGTATTTT. The chain has TRBV11-3 and TRBJ2-3; 9 bases match TRBD1. The CDR3 contains 16 residues. Per the germline V gene, CDR1 is SGHNT and CDR2 is YENEEA. V trimming: 1 base; J trimming: 4 bases; junction bases outside the gene matches: 6.

The gene calls are TRBV6-5 and TRBJ1-5; D call uncertain. Trimming took 6 bases from V and 6 from J, leaving 15 bases between them. In germline, CDR1 is MNHEY, CDR2 SVGAGI. CDR3 length: 14 residues. The CDR3 region is CASSSYTGGQPQHF. The CDR3, as DNA: TGTGCCAGCAGCAGCTACACGGGAGGTCAGCCCCAGCATTTT.

This chain joins TRBV11-2 and TRBJ1-1; no clear D gene. Between the trimmed V and J ends, which lost 5 bases and 0 bases, there was a span of 13 bases. From germline, CDR1 is SGHAT and CDR2 FQNNGV. CDR3 length: 15 residues. The CDR3 loop is CASSRGQAMNTEAFF. The CDR3 DNA reads TGTGCCAGCAGCCGTGGTCAGGCTATGAACACTGAAGCTTTCTTT.

This chain uses TRBV7-2 with TRBJ1-5; TRBD1 might be the D (5 bases). Per the germline V gene, CDR1 is SGHTA and CDR2 is FQGNSA. Trimming took 4 bases from V and 8 from J, leaving 21 bases between them. This CDR3 comprises 16 residues. In DNA, the CDR3 is TGTGCCAGCAGCTCCGACCCACAGGCGTGGGAGGAGCCCCAGCATTTT. Encoded protein: CASSSDPQAWEEPQHF.

This chain links TRBV6-5 with TRBJ2-3; maybe TRBD1 (5 bases). The CDR3 totals 15 residues. Trimming pared 0 bases from V and 1 base from J, leaving 8 bases between. CDR1 and CDR2 from the germline V gene are MNHEY and SVGAGI. CDR3 sequence reads: CASSYSDTGTDTQYF. DNA for the CDR3: TGTGCCAGCAGTTACTCGGACACAGGCACAGATACGCAGTATTTT.

This clone was found once. The rearrangement joins TRBV27 to TRBJ1-5; D uncertain. The CDR3 totals 15 residues. The V gene lost 3 bases and the J gene lost 2 bases, with 11 bases spanning the gap. Germline V CDR1 and CDR2: MNHEY, SMNVEV (reference sequence). CDR3 protein: CASSLSGVGNQPQHF. CDR3 bases: TGTGCCAGCAGTTTGTCCGGGGTGGGCAATCAGCCCCAGCATTTT.

The V gene is TRBV6-6, the J gene TRBJ1-2, with 9 bases lining up with TRBD1. Germline assignment: CDR1 MNHNY and CDR2 SVGAGI (reference sequence). J lost 3 bases, V lost 5 bases, and 13 bases had no gene match. There are 17 residues in the CDR3. The CDR3 region has the DNA TGTGCCAGCAGTCCCCGGGTTACAGGGGGCTTACACTATGGCTACACCTTC. Residues: CASSPRVTGGLHYGYTF.

The rearrangement links TRBV18 to TRBJ2-7; 8 nucleotides match TRBD1. V shed 4 bases and J 3 bases; nucleotides not matched to a gene: 8. The CDR3 has 15 residues. CDR1 is KGHSH and CDR2 is LQKENI in the germline V gene. The DNA of the CDR3 is TGTGCCAGCTCACAACCGGGACAGGTCTTCTACGAGCAGTACTTC. This sequence encodes CASSQPGQVFYEQYF.

Comments on this clone: Other DNA sequences from this sample encode an identical CDR3 as well. This chain joins TRBV5-1 and TRBJ1-2; D is unclear. This CDR3 is built from 15 residues. The ends were cut back, 0 bases at V and 1 base at J, with 10 bases in the middle. Germline V gene lookup returns CDR1 SGHRS and CDR2 YFSETQ. The CDR3 reads CASSLARGINYGYTF. The CDR3 coding sequence is TGCGCCAGCAGCTTGGCTCGAGGGATTAACTATGGCTACACCTTC.

This sequence joins TRBV28 and TRBJ2-1; D is undetermined. V lost 6 bases and J 2 bases, leaving 11 bases between the germline ends. The CDR3 sequence is 14 residues long. Germline V lookup: CDR1 MDHEN, CDR2 SYDVKM. For the CDR3, the DNA is TGTGCCAGCAGCCCTTTTTCGACCTACAATGAGCAGTTCTTC. As protein: CASSPFSTYNEQFF.

The J gene is TRBJ2-1, the V gene TRBV3-1 (or the pseudogene TRBV3-2); 7 bases are a match to TRBD1. J was trimmed by 4 bases and V by 4 bases; bases with no gene match: 7. CDR3 size: 15 residues. Germline V gene sequence: CDR1 LGHDT, CDR2 YNNKEL (reference sequence). DNA of the CDR3: TGTGCCAGCAGCCCGCTCAGGGGGAGATACAATGAGCAGTTCTTC. Amino acid sequence: CASSPLRGRYNEQFF.

The chain links TRBV7-6 to TRBJ2-2; 14 nucleotides align to TRBD2. Per the germline V gene, CDR1 is SGHVS and CDR2 is FNYEAQ. Trimming took 5 bases from V and 6 from J; bases not matched to a gene: 2. The CDR3 has 15 residues. CDR3: CASSLGLAGAGELFF. For the CDR3, the DNA is TGTGCCAGCAGCCTGGGACTAGCGGGAGCCGGGGAGCTGTTTTTT.

The chain uses TRBV11-2 and TRBJ1-2, with D possibly TRBD1 on 6 matching bases. The CDR3 has 16 amino acids. Per germline, CDR1 SGHAT and CDR2 FQNNGV. V shed 5 bases and J shed 2 bases, with 18 bases lying between them. The CDR3 loop is CASSPGAGRGNYGYTF. The CDR3 region has the DNA TGTGCCAGCAGCCCGGGGGCAGGGAGAGGGAACTATGGCTACACCTTC.

V and J are TRBV7-2 and TRBJ2-1; D gene uncertain. Germline lookup yields CDR1 SGHTA and CDR2 FQGNSA. Trimming cost V 2 bases and J 2 bases, with 7 bases left between them. The CDR3 has 14 residues. CDR3 sequence: CASSLTGAYNEQFF. The CDR3 DNA reads as TGTGCCAGCAGCTTAACCGGCGCCTACAATGAGCAGTTCTTC.

This chain uses TRBV5-4 with TRBJ2-5; D possibly matches TRBD1 or TRBD2 (5 bases each). CDR1 is SGHNT and CDR2 is YYREEE in the germline V gene (reference sequence). This CDR3 is built from 14 residues. The germline V and J ends were trimmed by 3 bases and 5 bases, with 14 bases remaining between them. CDR3 sequence (DNA): TGTGCCAGCAGCTCTTCCGGGGCAGCGGAGACCCAGTACTTC. This gives the protein CASSSSGAAETQYF.

The rearrangement uses TRBV6-6 and TRBJ1-5; perhaps TRBD1 as D (6 bases). The germline V gene has CDR1 MNHNY and CDR2 SVGAGI (reference sequence). Deletions cut 4 bases from V and 6 bases from J, with 19 bases between. The CDR3 is 16 amino acids. The CDR3 reads CASSLTGRGLLQPQHF. The CDR3, as DNA: TGTGCCAGCAGTTTAACAGGGAGAGGCCTACTTCAGCCCCAGCATTTT.

The V call is TRBV30, the J call TRBJ2-2; D is ambiguous. V lost 5 bases to trimming and J lost 4 bases, with 11 bases between them. The CDR3 runs to 13 residues. CDR1 GTSNPN and CDR2 SVGIG come from the germline V gene (reference sequence). The CDR3 region is CAWSPGPTGELFF. The CDR3 coding sequence is TGTGCCTGGTCCCCGGGTCCCACCGGGGAGCTGTTTTTT.